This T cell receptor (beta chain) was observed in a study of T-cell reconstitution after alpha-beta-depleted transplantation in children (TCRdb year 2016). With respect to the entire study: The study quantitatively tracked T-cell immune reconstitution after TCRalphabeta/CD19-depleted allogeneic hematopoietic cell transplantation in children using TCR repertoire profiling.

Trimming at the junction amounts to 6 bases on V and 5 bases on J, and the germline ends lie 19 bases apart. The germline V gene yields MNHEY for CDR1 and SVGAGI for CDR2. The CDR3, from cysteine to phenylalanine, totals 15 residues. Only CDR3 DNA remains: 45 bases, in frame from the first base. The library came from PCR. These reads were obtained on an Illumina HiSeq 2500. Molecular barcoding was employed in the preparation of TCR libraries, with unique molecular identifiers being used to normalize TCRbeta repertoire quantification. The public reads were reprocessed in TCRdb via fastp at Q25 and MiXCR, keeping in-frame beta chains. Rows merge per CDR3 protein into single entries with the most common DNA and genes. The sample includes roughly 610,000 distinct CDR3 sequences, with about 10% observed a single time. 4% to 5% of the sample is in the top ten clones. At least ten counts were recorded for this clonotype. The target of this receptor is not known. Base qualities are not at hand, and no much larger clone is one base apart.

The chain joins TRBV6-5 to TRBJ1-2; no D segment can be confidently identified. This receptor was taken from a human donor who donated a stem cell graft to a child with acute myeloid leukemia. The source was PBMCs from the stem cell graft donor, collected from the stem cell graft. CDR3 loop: CASRVEGRGNYGYTF. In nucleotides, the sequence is TGTGCCAGCAGGGTTGAGGGCCGAGGGAATTATGGCTACACCTTC.